This entry lists 24 T cell receptor beta chains sequenced from one sample in a study of cytomegalovirus exposure and HLA in healthy donors. PCR was performed using 60 Vbeta and 13 Jbeta primers. The assay was immunoSEQ multiplex PCR, and TCRdb's table has in-frame clones only and misses some. The sample table sets out about 31,000 clones. Sequenced material: PBMCs. The origin of the receptors is a female donor in good health and CMV-seronegative.

The genes are TRBV11-3 and TRBJ2-1; the match to TRBD2 covers 10 bases. The CDR3 has 17 residues. The J segment lost 3 bases and the V segment lost 4 bases, leaving 9 bases of the junction unmatched. CDR1 and CDR2 from the germline V gene are SGHNT and YENEEA. Here the CDR3 reads CASSYSGSGGLYNEQFF. CDR3 DNA: TGTGCCAGCAGCTATTCGGGTAGCGGGGGGCTCTACAATGAGCAGTTCTTC.

The CDR3 loop reads CASSYSRGNSPLHF. CDR3 in DNA: TGTGCCAGCAGTTACTCGCGGGGTAATTCACCCCTCCACTTT. J is TRBJ1-6 and V is TRBV6-5; D is unresolved. Looked up from germline, CDR1 is MNHEY and CDR2 is SVGAGI. CDR3 length: 14 amino acids. Trimming left V 0 bases short and J 6 bases short, with 6 bases between.

The rearrangement uses TRBV18 and TRBJ1-2, with D hard to call. CDR1 is KGHSH and CDR2 is LQKENI in the germline V gene. The CDR3 totals 13 residues. V was cut by 2 bases and J by 6 bases, with 10 bases left in between. CDR3 protein: CASSPSSGNGYTF. As DNA, the CDR3 is TGTGCCAGCTCACCATCATCCGGGAATGGCTACACCTTC.

The chain recombines TRBV6-4 with TRBJ2-3; a possible D gene is TRBD1 (6 bases). The CDR3 length is 15 residues. Germline V lookup: CDR1 MRHNA, CDR2 SNTAGT. The V gene lost 3 bases and the J gene lost 1 base, with 11 bases spanning the gap. The CDR3 DNA sequence: TGTGCCAGCAGTGAACGGCCAGGGGGCACAGATACGCAGTATTTT. Translated: CASSERPGGTDTQYF.

The J gene is TRBJ1-1, the V gene TRBV4-1, with D perhaps TRBD1 (5 bases). V was trimmed by 3 bases and J by 3 bases, leaving 14 bases between them. Germline V gene sequence: CDR1 MGHRA, CDR2 YSYEKL. The CDR3 length is 15 residues. The CDR3 bases are TGCGCCAGCAGCCAGTATGGGGGGATGGACACTGAAGCTTTCTTT. Translated: CASSQYGGMDTEAFF.

The chain is built from TRBV2 and TRBJ1-5, with D possibly being TRBD1 (6 bases). Per the germline V gene, CDR1 is SNHLY and CDR2 is FYNNEI. V lost 6 bases, J lost 7 bases, and 13 bases lay in between. This CDR3 contains 13 residues. In nucleotides, the CDR3 is TGTGCCAGCAGGGCACAGGGAAAACAGCCCCAGCATTTT. Translation gives CASRAQGKQPQHF.

The rearrangement joins TRBV29-1 to TRBJ2-1, with TRBD2 matching 9 bases. Losses at the gene ends were 2 bases for V and 2 bases for J; bases not matched to a gene: 1. Germline-derived CDR1 and CDR2 are SQVTM and ANQGSEA. The CDR3 has 14 residues. CDR3 sequence reads: CSVERGGAYNEQFF. The CDR3 region has the DNA TGCAGCGTTGAACGCGGGGGGGCCTACAATGAGCAGTTCTTC.

V is TRBV19 and J is TRBJ2-7; perhaps TRBD1 as D (5 bases). V was trimmed by 4 bases and J by 3 bases, leaving 16 bases between them. This CDR3 has 15 residues. The germline gives CDR1 LNHDA, CDR2 SQIVND (reference sequence). The CDR3 DNA reads TGTGCCAGTAGTAGGCCGTCCCTAGGGGACTACGAGCAGTACTTC. Translated: CASSRPSLGDYEQYF.

The chain carries TRBV5-1 and TRBJ2-5; 11 positions match TRBD2. Trimming at V came to 0 bases and at J to 1 base, leaving 2 bases not matched to a gene. The CDR3 covers 16 residues. Germline V gene sequence: CDR1 SGHRS, CDR2 YFSETQ. The CDR3 region is CASSLALAGGQETQYF. The CDR3 nucleotides are TGCGCCAGCAGCTTGGCCCTAGCGGGAGGCCAAGAGACCCAGTACTTC. Drawing the rest from reference TRBV5-1 and TRBJ2-5, the complete variable domain is KAGVTQTPRYLIKTRGQQVTLSCSPISGHRSVSWYQQTPGQGLQFLFEYFSETQRNKGNFPGRFSGRQFSNSRSEMNVSTLELGDSALYLCASSLALAGGQETQYFGPGTRLLVL.

The chain couples TRBV6-5 to TRBJ2-3; D unclear. V shed 0 bases and J shed 4 bases, with 14 bases lying between them. The CDR3 spans 16 residues. Germline V gives CDR1 MNHEY, CDR2 SVGAGI. DNA of the CDR3: TGTGCCAGCAGTTACTCGACGAGGATGGTCCCAGATACGCAGTATTTT. This translates into CASSYSTRMVPDTQYF.

The rearrangement uses TRBV5-6 and TRBJ2-3; 7 positions agree with TRBD1. Germline V gene lookup returns CDR1 SGHDT and CDR2 YYEEEE. This CDR3 has 16 amino acids. V lost 4 bases, J lost 3 bases, and 11 bases stayed unmatched. The CDR3 spells CASSNQGVKWTDTQYF. As DNA, the CDR3 is TGTGCCAGCAGCAATCAGGGGGTGAAGTGGACAGATACGCAGTATTTT. Based on the CDR3 plus reference TRBV5-6 and TRBJ2-3, the full variable domain is DAGVTQSPTHLIKTRGQQVTLRCSPKSGHDTVSWYQQALGQGPQFIFQYYEEEERQRGNFPDRFSGHQFPNYSSELNVNALLLGDSALYLCASSNQGVKWTDTQYFGPGTRLTVL.

On this clone itself: Other DNA sequences in the same sample also yield this CDR3. J is TRBJ1-6 and V is TRBV19; D possibly corresponds to TRBD1 (5 bases). CDR1 is LNHDA and CDR2 is SQIVND in the germline V gene (reference sequence). Trimming shortened V by 9 bases and J by 4 bases, and 19 bases separated the two germline ends. The CDR3 runs to 16 residues. In DNA, the CDR3 is TGTGCCAGCAGCACGGAGGGGCCAGCGTATAATTCACCCCTCCACTTT. It is translated as CASSTEGPAYNSPLHF.

The V gene is TRBV6-5, the J gene TRBJ1-2; D is uncertain. CDR1 MNHEY and CDR2 SVGAGI come from the germline V gene. Trimming left V 2 bases short and J 4 bases short, with 8 bases between. The CDR3 totals 13 residues. This chain's CDR3 is CASSYLRGYGYTF. CDR3 nucleotide sequence: TGTGCCAGCAGTTACCTACGGGGCTATGGCTACACCTTC.

The gene calls are TRBV7-2 and TRBJ2-3; D ambiguous. V was trimmed by 4 bases and J by 2 bases, leaving 10 bases between them. This CDR3 comprises 14 residues. CDR1 is SGHTA and CDR2 is FQGNSA in the germline V gene. The CDR3 DNA reads as TGTGCCAGCAGCTCAAACTATAACACAGATACGCAGTATTTT. This codes for CASSSNYNTDTQYF.

This rearrangement joins TRBV6-1 to TRBJ1-1, with TRBD1 matching over 7 bases. Germline-derived CDR1 and CDR2 are MNHNS and SASEGT. V lost 1 base, J lost 0 bases, and 2 bases stayed unmatched. The CDR3 sequence is 15 residues long. The CDR3 sequence: CASSEGRGLNTEAFF. The CDR3 region has the DNA TGTGCCAGCAGTGAAGGTAGGGGGCTGAACACTGAAGCTTTCTTT.

This chain joins TRBV5-4 and TRBJ2-7; 10 bases align to TRBD1. Germline lookup yields CDR1 SGHNT and CDR2 YYREEE (reference sequence). Trimming at V came to 4 bases and at J to 3 bases, leaving 4 bases not matched to a gene. This CDR3 is built from 14 residues. CDR3 residues: CASSPGQGYYEQYF. The CDR3 DNA is TGTGCCAGCAGCCCGGGACAGGGGTACTACGAGCAGTACTTC.

The rearrangement links TRBV25-1 to TRBJ2-7; D is perhaps TRBD1 (6 bases). The CDR3 runs 13 residues. Germline V lookup: CDR1 MGHDK, CDR2 SYGVNS. V lost 2 bases and J 3 bases, leaving 8 bases between the germline ends. In DNA, the CDR3 is TGTGCCAGCAGTGAAGGGGGCGGCTACGAGCAGTACTTC. Its translation: CASSEGGGYEQYF.

The chain carries TRBV6-1 and TRBJ2-6; 10 bases match TRBD1. Germline assignment: CDR1 MNHNS and CDR2 SASEGT. This CDR3 has 16 amino acids. With 2 bases clipped from V and 8 bases from J, the junction kept 6 bases outside the gene matches. In nucleotides, the CDR3 is TGTGCCAGCAGTGAACGGGACAGGGGAGTGTCCAACGTCCTGACTTTC. Protein: CASSERDRGVSNVLTF.

V usage is TRBV5-8 and J usage is TRBJ1-5, with a tentative D call TRBD1 (6 bases). The germline V and J ends were trimmed by 2 bases and 0 bases, with 12 bases remaining between them. Germline V lookup: CDR1 SGHTS, CDR2 YDEGEE. The CDR3 is made up of 16 amino acids. CDR3 residues: CASSFSQGYSNQPQHF. The CDR3 DNA follows: TGTGCCAGCAGCTTTTCACAGGGTTATAGCAATCAGCCCCAGCATTTT.

V gene TRBV28 combines with J gene TRBJ2-1; 7 bases are shared with TRBD1. CDR1 is MDHEN and CDR2 is SYDVKM in the germline V gene. The CDR3 has 15 residues. V trimming: 8 bases; J trimming: 6 bases; junction bases outside the gene matches: 13. The CDR3 region is CASALDRVKVNEQFF. As DNA, the CDR3 is TGTGCCAGCGCATTAGACAGGGTCAAAGTCAATGAGCAGTTCTTC.

This chain joins TRBV18 and TRBJ1-5, with 7 bases lining up with TRBD1. The trim removed 3 bases at V and 7 bases at J, leaving 9 bases unmatched. The CDR3 extends over 15 amino acids. Germline V gene sequence: CDR1 KGHSH, CDR2 LQKENI. As DNA, the CDR3 is TGTGCCAGCTCACCGGGCACAGGGGAGAGGCAGCCCCAGCATTTT. Translating gives CASSPGTGERQPQHF.

The chain joins TRBV28 to TRBJ2-3; no clear D. V was clipped by 2 bases and J by 0 bases, with 6 bases between them. CDR3 size: 14 residues. From germline, CDR1 is MDHEN and CDR2 SYDVKM. The CDR3 here is CASSLRTSTDTQYF. DNA of the CDR3: TGTGCCAGCAGTTTAAGAACTAGCACAGATACGCAGTATTTT.

The rearrangement uses TRBV5-1 and TRBJ1-1; D not certain. The CDR3 spans 17 residues. Germline values: CDR1 SGHRS, CDR2 YFSETQ. The ends were cut back, 5 bases at V and 0 bases at J, with 20 bases in the middle. CDR3 sequence reads: CASSKVRESTLNTEAFF. Written as DNA, the CDR3 is TGCGCCAGCAGTAAAGTAAGGGAGAGCACCTTGAACACTGAAGCTTTCTTT.

The chain couples TRBV7-9 to TRBJ2-7; D possibly corresponds to TRBD2 (6 bases). CDR1 is SEHNR and CDR2 is FQNEAQ in the germline V gene (reference sequence). CDR3 length equals 14 residues. The ends were cut back, 3 bases at V and 4 bases at J, with 13 bases in the middle. The CDR3 reads CASSFLEGRYEQYF. The CDR3 nucleotides read TGTGCCAGCAGCTTTTTGGAGGGCAGGTACGAGCAGTACTTC.